This T cell receptor (beta chain) was identified during a study of post-analysis software for immune sequencing data. Study findings and constraints: Compared against controls, patients with multiple sclerosis displayed significantly lower normalized Chao1 diversity. A handful of TRBV segments appeared more often in patients than in controls, and TRBV5-6, TRBV5-1 and TRBV20-1 were among these.

In regard to this clonotype: Its target is unknown.

Germline values: CDR1 SGHRS, CDR2 YFSETQ. Unmatched junction bases numbered 3, after V lost 3 bases and J lost 6 bases. The CDR3 is 13 amino acids. The authors incorporated unique molecular identifiers into the TCR beta cDNA libraries. About 500,000 cDNA molecules came from 1 to 10 million T cells. A single record per CDR3 protein comes from TCRdb applying MiXCR to the PCR reads. The sample has around 710,000 distinct CDR3 sequences, around 46% seen once. This chain links TRBV5-1 with TRBJ1-2; 9 bases fit TRBD1. The source is a girl between 5 and 17 years old with multiple sclerosis. The sequenced material came from blood. CDR3 sequence: CASSWDRDDGYTF. For the CDR3, the DNA is TGCGCCAGCAGCTGGGACAGGGACGATGGCTACACCTTC.